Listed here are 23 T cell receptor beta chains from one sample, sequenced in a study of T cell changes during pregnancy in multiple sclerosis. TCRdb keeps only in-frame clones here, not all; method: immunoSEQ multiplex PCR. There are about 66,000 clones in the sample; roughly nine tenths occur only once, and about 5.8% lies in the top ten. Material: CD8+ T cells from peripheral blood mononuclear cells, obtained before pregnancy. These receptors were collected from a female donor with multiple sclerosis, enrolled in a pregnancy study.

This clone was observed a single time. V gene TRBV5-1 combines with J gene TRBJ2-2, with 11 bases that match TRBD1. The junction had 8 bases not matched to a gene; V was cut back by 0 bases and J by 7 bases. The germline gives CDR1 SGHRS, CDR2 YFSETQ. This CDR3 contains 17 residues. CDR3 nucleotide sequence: TGCGCCAGCAGCTTGGAGGACAGGGGGCTCCTATTCGGGGAGCTGTTTTTT. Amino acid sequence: CASSLEDRGLLFGELFF.

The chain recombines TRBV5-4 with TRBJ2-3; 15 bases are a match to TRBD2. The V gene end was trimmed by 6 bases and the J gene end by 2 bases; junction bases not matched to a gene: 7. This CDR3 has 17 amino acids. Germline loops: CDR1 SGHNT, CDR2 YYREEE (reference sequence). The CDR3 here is CASTLWTSGGATDTQYF. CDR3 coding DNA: TGTGCCAGCACCCTTTGGACTAGCGGGGGGGCCACAGATACGCAGTATTTT.

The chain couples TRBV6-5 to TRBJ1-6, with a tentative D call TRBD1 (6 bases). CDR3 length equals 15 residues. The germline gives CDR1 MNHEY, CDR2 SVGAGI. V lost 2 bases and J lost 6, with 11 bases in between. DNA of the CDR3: TGTGCCAGCAGTTACAGCTGGACAGTTAATTCACCCCTCCACTTT. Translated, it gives CASSYSWTVNSPLHF.

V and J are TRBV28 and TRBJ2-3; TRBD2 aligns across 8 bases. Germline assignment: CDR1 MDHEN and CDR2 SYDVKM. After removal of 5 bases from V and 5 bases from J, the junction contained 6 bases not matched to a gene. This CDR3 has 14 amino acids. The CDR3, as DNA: TGTGCCAGCAGTCCAATGGGGACTAGAGATACGCAGTATTTT. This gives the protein CASSPMGTRDTQYF. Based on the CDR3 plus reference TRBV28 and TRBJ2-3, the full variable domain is DVKVTQSSRYLVKRTGEKVFLECVQDMDHENMFWYRQDPGLGLRLIYFSYDVKMKEKGDIPEGYSVSREKKERFSLILESASTNQTSMYLCASSPMGTRDTQYFGPGTRLTVL.

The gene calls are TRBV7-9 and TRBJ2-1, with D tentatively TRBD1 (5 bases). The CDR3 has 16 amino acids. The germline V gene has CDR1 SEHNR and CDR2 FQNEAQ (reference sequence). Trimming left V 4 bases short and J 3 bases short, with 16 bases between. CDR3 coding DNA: TGTGCCAGCAGCTCTCCTATTGACAGACTCTACAATGAGCAGTTCTTC. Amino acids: CASSSPIDRLYNEQFF.

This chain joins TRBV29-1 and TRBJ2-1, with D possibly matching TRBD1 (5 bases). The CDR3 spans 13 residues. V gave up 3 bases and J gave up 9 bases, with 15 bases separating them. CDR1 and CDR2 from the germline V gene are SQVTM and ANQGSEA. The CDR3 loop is CSVDGAAGFEQFF. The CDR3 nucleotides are TGCAGCGTTGATGGGGCGGCCGGGTTTGAGCAGTTCTTC.

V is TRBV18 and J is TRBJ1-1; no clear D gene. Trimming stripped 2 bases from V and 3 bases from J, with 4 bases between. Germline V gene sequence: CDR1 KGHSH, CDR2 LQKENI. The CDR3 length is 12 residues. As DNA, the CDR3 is TGTGCCAGCTCACCAGAGGACACTGAAGCTTTCTTT. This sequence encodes CASSPEDTEAFF.

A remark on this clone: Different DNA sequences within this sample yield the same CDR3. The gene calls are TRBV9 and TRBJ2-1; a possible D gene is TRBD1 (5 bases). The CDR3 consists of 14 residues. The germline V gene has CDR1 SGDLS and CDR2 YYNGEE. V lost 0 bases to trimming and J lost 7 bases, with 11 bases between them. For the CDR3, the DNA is TGTGCCAGCAGCGTAGGTGCAGGGTTGAATGAGCAGTTCTTC. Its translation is CASSVGAGLNEQFF.

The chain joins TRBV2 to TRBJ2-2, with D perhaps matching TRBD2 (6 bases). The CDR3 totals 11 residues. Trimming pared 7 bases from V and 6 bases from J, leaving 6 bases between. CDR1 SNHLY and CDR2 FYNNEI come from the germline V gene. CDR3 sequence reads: CASTGAGELFF. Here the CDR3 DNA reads TGTGCCAGCACGGGGGCCGGGGAGCTGTTTTTT.

The CDR3 nucleotides read TGTGCCAGTAGTATTTTTCAAAATCAGCCCCAGCATTTT. This encodes CASSIFQNQPQHF. The rearrangement joins TRBV19 to TRBJ1-5; the D is unclear. V gave up 3 bases and J gave up 4 bases, with 7 bases separating them. There are 13 residues in the CDR3. Per the germline V gene, CDR1 is LNHDA and CDR2 is SQIVND (reference sequence).

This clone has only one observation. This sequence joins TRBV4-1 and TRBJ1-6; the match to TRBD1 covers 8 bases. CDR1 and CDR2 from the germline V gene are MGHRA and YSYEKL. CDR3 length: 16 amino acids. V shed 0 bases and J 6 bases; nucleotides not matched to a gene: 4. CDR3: CASSQDQGQVNSPLHF. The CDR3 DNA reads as TGCGCCAGCAGCCAAGATCAGGGACAGGTTAATTCACCCCTCCACTTT.

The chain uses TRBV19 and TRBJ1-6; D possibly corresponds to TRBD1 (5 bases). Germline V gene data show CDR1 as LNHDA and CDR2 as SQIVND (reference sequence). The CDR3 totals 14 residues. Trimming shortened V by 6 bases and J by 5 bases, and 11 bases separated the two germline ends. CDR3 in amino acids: CASRSRVDNSPLHF. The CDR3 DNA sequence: TGTGCCAGTAGGTCCAGGGTAGATAATTCACCCCTCCACTTT.

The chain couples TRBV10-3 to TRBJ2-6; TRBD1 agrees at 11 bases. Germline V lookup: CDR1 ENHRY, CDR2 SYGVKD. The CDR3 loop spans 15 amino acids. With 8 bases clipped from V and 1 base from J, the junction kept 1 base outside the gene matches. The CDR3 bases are TGTGCCATCGGGACAGGGGGGTCTGGGGCCAACGTCCTGACTTTC. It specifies CAIGTGGSGANVLTF.

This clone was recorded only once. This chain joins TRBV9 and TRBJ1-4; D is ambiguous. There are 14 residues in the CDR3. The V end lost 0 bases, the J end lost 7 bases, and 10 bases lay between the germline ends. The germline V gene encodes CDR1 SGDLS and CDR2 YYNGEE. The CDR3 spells CASSVGSGSEKLFF. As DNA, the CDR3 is TGTGCCAGCAGCGTAGGTTCTGGTAGTGAAAAACTGTTTTTT.

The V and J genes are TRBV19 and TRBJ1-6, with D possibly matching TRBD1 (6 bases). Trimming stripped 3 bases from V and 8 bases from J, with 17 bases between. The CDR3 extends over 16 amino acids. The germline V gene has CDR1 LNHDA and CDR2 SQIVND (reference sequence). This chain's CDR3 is CASSISAGTSHSPLHF. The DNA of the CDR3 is TGTGCCAGTAGTATTTCCGCCGGGACATCTCATTCACCCCTCCACTTT.

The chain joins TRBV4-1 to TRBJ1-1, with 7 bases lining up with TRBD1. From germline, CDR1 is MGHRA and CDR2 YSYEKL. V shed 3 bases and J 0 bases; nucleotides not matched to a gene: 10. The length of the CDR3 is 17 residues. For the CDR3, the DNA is TGCGCCAGCAGCCAGCGAGCATCGGGACAGATGAACACTGAAGCTTTCTTT. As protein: CASSQRASGQMNTEAFF.

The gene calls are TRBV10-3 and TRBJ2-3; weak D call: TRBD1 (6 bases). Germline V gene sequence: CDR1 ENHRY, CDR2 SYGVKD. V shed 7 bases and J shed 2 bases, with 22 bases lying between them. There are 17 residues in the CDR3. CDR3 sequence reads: CAITMSPRDKNTDTQYF. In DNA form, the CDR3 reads TGTGCCATCACTATGAGCCCCCGGGACAAAAACACAGATACGCAGTATTTT.

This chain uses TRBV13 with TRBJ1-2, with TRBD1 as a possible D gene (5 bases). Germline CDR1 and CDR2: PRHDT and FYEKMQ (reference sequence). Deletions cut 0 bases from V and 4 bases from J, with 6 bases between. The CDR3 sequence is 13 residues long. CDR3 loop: CASSLGRGYGYTF. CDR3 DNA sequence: TGTGCCAGCAGCTTAGGAAGGGGCTATGGCTACACCTTC.

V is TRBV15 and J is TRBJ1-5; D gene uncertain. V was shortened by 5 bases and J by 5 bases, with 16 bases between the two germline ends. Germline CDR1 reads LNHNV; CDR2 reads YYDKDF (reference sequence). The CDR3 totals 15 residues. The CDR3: CATSSREPGDQPQHF. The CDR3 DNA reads TGTGCCACCAGCTCCCGGGAACCAGGCGATCAGCCCCAGCATTTT.

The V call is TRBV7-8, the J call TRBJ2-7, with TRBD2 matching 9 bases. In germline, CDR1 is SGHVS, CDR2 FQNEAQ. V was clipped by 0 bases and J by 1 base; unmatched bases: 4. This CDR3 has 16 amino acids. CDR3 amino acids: CASSLAARGGSYEQYF. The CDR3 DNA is TGTGCCAGCAGCTTAGCGGCGCGGGGGGGATCCTACGAGCAGTACTTC.

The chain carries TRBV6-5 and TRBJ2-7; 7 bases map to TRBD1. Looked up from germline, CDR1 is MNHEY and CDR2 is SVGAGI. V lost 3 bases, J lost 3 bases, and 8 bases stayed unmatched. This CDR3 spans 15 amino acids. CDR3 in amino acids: CASSYSGQILYEQYF. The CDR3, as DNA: TGTGCCAGCAGTTATTCGGGACAGATCCTCTACGAGCAGTACTTC.

The CDR3 is CASSLGGGEAGEQFF. CDR3 DNA: TGTGCCAGCAGCCTCGGCGGGGGGGAGGCGGGTGAGCAGTTCTTC. The V gene is TRBV9, the J gene TRBJ2-1; 9 bases line up with TRBD2. The V and J ends lost 4 bases and 9 bases, in that order; junction bases with no gene match: 11. Germline assignment: CDR1 SGDLS and CDR2 YYNGEE. The CDR3 length is 15 residues.

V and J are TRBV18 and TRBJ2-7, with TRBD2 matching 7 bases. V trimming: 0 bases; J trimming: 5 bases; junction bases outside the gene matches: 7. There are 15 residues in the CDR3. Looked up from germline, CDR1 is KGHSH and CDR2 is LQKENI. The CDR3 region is CASSPPGGSRDEQYF. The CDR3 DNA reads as TGTGCCAGCTCACCACCGGGGGGGTCTCGGGACGAGCAGTACTTC.